Presented here are 25 T cell receptor beta chains from one specimen sequenced in a study of T cell responses to AZD1222 COVID-19 vaccine (dated by TCRdb to 2020 to 2023). Library construction relied on the immunoSEQ multiplex PCR assay. Here the immuneACCESS table is served through TCRdb, limited to in-frame sequences with V and J called. Missing clones are a known gap in these copies; in checked studies unresolved V genes cover under half, and the rest lacks a known reason. This sample comprises 45,000 or so clones, about 90% of them detected only once. The ten most abundant clones make up approximately 37% of the sample. Interpreted using the paper, the time point label stands for: about 28 days (+/-7) after the second vaccine dose. The sample in question was peripheral blood, obtained 28 days after the second AZD1222 dose. All receptors come from an adult who received the AZD1222 COVID-19 vaccine.

V is TRBV7-2 and J is TRBJ2-7; 8 positions match TRBD2. Trimming took 5 bases from V and 3 from J; bases not matched to a gene: 12. The germline V gene has CDR1 SGHTA and CDR2 FQGNSA. The CDR3 length is 16 residues. CDR3 amino acids: CASSGGRGASLYEQYF. The CDR3 DNA reads as TGTGCCAGCAGCGGAGGGCGGGGGGCCTCGCTCTACGAGCAGTACTTC.

V gene TRBV6-2 or TRBV6-3 combines with J gene TRBJ1-2, with D perhaps TRBD1 (5 bases). V dropped 6 bases and J dropped 4 bases, with 21 bases sitting between them. There are 16 residues in the CDR3. Germline assignment: CDR1 MNHEY and CDR2 SVGEGT. In nucleotides, the CDR3 is TGTGCCAGCAGACCTTCTTACTGGGGGTCCGGCTATGGCTACACCTTC. The encoded protein is CASRPSYWGSGYGYTF.

The chain carries TRBV9 and TRBJ1-4; D gene uncertain. This CDR3 has 16 residues. CDR1 and CDR2 from the germline V gene are SGDLS and YYNGEE. Trimming took off 5 bases at V and 0 bases at J, with 14 bases between the two ends. The CDR3 loop reads CASSSNIFATNEKLFF. DNA of the CDR3: TGTGCCAGCAGTTCTAATATCTTTGCAACTAATGAAAAACTGTTTTTT.

The chain uses TRBV6-1 and TRBJ1-6; no clear D gene. V dropped 4 bases and J dropped 7 bases, with 5 bases sitting between them. This CDR3 has 12 amino acids. Germline values: CDR1 MNHNS, CDR2 SASEGT. The CDR3 DNA is TGTGCCAGCAGTGGGTCAAATTCACCCCTCCACTTT. The encoded protein is CASSGSNSPLHF.

The rearrangement joins TRBV5-1 to TRBJ1-4; possible D gene TRBD1, 6 bases. V dropped 0 bases and J dropped 8 bases, with 14 bases sitting between them. The CDR3 sequence is 15 residues long. Germline-derived CDR1 and CDR2 are SGHRS and YFSETQ. The CDR3 loop is CASSLASQGQEKLFF. CDR3 nucleotides: TGCGCCAGCAGCTTGGCCTCACAGGGTCAGGAAAAACTGTTTTTT. Filled out from reference TRBV5-1 and TRBJ1-4, the complete variable domain reads KAGVTQTPRYLIKTRGQQVTLSCSPISGHRSVSWYQQTPGQGLQFLFEYFSETQRNKGNFPGRFSGRQFSNSRSEMNVSTLELGDSALYLCASSLASQGQEKLFFGSGTQLSVL.

This chain uses TRBV19 with TRBJ2-7; 7 positions agree with TRBD1. The CDR3 loop spans 14 amino acids. Losses at the gene ends were 3 bases for V and 0 bases for J; bases not matched to a gene: 2. CDR1 LNHDA and CDR2 SQIVND come from the germline V gene (reference sequence). The CDR3 region is CASSMGQLSYEQYF. For the CDR3, the DNA is TGTGCCAGTAGTATGGGACAGCTCTCCTACGAGCAGTACTTC. Full variable domain (missing parts from reference TRBV19 and TRBJ2-7): DGGITQSPKYLFRKEGQNVTLSCEQNLNHDAMYWYRQDPGQGLRLIYYSQIVNDFQKGDIAEGYSVSREKKESFPLTVTSAQKNPTAFYLCASSMGQLSYEQYFGPGTRLTVT.

The chain links TRBV30 to TRBJ1-3; D is uncertain. Trimming took 5 bases from V and 4 from J, leaving 12 bases between them. The length of the CDR3 is 13 residues. Germline CDR1 GTSNPN, CDR2 SVGIG (reference sequence). The CDR3 DNA follows: TGTGCCTGGGCTCCGGGTTACGGAAACACCATATATTTT. Protein: CAWAPGYGNTIYF.

The chain recombines TRBV4-2 with TRBJ2-1; D is perhaps TRBD1 (6 bases). V was shortened by 4 bases and J by 1 base, with 14 bases between the two germline ends. The length of the CDR3 is 16 residues. Germline loops: CDR1 LGHNA, CDR2 YNFKEQ. The CDR3 nucleotides read TGTGCCAGCAGCCCAGGGACACACCTTTCCTACAATGAGCAGTTCTTC. Protein: CASSPGTHLSYNEQFF.

This chain uses TRBV3-1 (or the pseudogene TRBV3-2) with TRBJ2-7, with 8 nucleotides matching TRBD2. The CDR3 is made up of 14 amino acids. Germline V gene sequence: CDR1 LGHDT, CDR2 YNNKEL (reference sequence). With V trimmed by 4 bases and J by 5 bases, 7 bases remained unmatched. The CDR3 DNA reads TGTGCCAGCAGCCTCCGGACTAGCTTGCACGAGCAGTACTTC. Residues: CASSLRTSLHEQYF.

This chain joins TRBV28 and TRBJ2-7; 9 positions match TRBD1. Looked up from germline, CDR1 is MDHEN and CDR2 is SYDVKM. The CDR3 spans 15 residues. With 4 bases clipped from V and 5 bases from J, the junction kept 9 bases outside the gene matches. The CDR3 bases are TGTGCCAGCAGTTCAAACGGACAGGGGATTCACGAGCAGTACTTC. It encodes CASSSNGQGIHEQYF.

This chain joins TRBV5-8 and TRBJ2-7, with D possibly TRBD1 on 6 matching bases. The CDR3 is 14 residues long. Germline CDR1 reads SGHTS; CDR2 reads YDEGEE. The germline V and J ends were trimmed by 3 bases and 3 bases, with 13 bases remaining between them. The CDR3 DNA sequence: TGTGCCAGCAGCTCCATCAGGGGATTCTACGAGCAGTACTTC. Translating it yields CASSSIRGFYEQYF.

The chain joins TRBV7-2 to TRBJ2-5; TRBD2 aligns across 7 bases. Germline V gene sequence: CDR1 SGHTA, CDR2 FQGNSA. CDR3 size: 14 residues. Trimming removed 10 bases from V and 1 base from J; junction bases left unmatched: 9. CDR3 DNA sequence: TGTGCCACCGCCCGGGACTACCGCCAAGAGACCCAGTACTTC. This translates into CATARDYRQETQYF.

The chain employs TRBV2 and TRBJ1-2; the D gene is possibly TRBD1 (6 bases). Germline V gene data show CDR1 as SNHLY and CDR2 as FYNNEI. With 6 bases removed from V and 4 bases from J, the gap between germline ends came to 15 bases. The CDR3 loop spans 14 amino acids. The CDR3 sequence: CASSPGGGVYGYTF. The CDR3 DNA sequence: TGTGCCAGCAGCCCCGGTGGGGGCGTCTATGGCTACACCTTC.

This clone showed up just a few times. The chain uses TRBV9 and TRBJ2-2, with D tentatively TRBD2 (6 bases). Germline V lookup: CDR1 SGDLS, CDR2 YYNGEE. The CDR3 covers 15 residues. V was cut by 3 bases and J by 0 bases, with 9 bases left in between. In nucleotides, the CDR3 is TGTGCCAGCAGCGCGGGACTTCCGAACACCGGGGAGCTGTTTTTT. Translating gives CASSAGLPNTGELFF.

V and J are TRBV5-6 and TRBJ1-6; 8 bases line up with TRBD1. The germline V gene has CDR1 SGHDT and CDR2 YYEEEE. The CDR3 has 14 residues. V lost 0 bases, J lost 7 bases, and 0 bases stayed unmatched. The CDR3 nucleotides read TGTGCCAGCAGCTTGGGACAGGGGAATTCACCCCTCCACTTT. This codes for CASSLGQGNSPLHF.

The rearrangement links TRBV5-1 to TRBJ1-1; D uncertain. V lost 0 bases and J 0 bases, leaving 9 bases between the germline ends. The germline gives CDR1 SGHRS, CDR2 YFSETQ. This CDR3 has 15 amino acids. CDR3 coding DNA: TGCGCCAGCAGCTTGGCCGGCGGATTGAACACTGAAGCTTTCTTT. It encodes CASSLAGGLNTEAFF.

The genes are TRBV12-3 or TRBV12-4 and TRBJ1-2; unclear D gene. The CDR3 is 12 residues long. V lost 5 bases and J lost 5, with 9 bases in between. Here the CDR3 reads CASSVTYYGYTF. The CDR3 DNA reads TGTGCCAGCAGTGTGACTTATTATGGCTACACCTTC.

The chain carries TRBV4-3 and TRBJ2-2; D may be TRBD2 (6 bases). This CDR3 comprises 18 residues. Germline assignment: CDR1 LGHNA and CDR2 YSLEER. The V end lost 3 bases, the J end lost 1 base, and 18 bases lay between the germline ends. The CDR3 protein is CASSQGGSGIKNTGELFF. CDR3 DNA: TGCGCCAGCAGCCAGGGTGGTAGCGGTATTAAGAACACCGGGGAGCTGTTTTTT.

The rearrangement joins TRBV9 to TRBJ1-2; TRBD1 might be the D (5 bases). Germline-derived CDR1 and CDR2 are SGDLS and YYNGEE. V was trimmed by 4 bases and J by 6 bases, leaving 13 bases between them. This CDR3 region has 13 residues. The CDR3 DNA sequence: TGTGCCAGCAGCTGGGACCCCGAGGATGGCTACACCTTC. Its protein product is CASSWDPEDGYTF.

J is TRBJ2-5 and V is TRBV3-1 (or the pseudogene TRBV3-2), with 9 bases lining up with TRBD2. CDR1 and CDR2 from the germline V gene are LGHDT and YNNKEL (reference sequence). The CDR3 runs to 16 residues. The ends lost 0 bases at V and 2 bases at J; junction bases unmatched: 4. The CDR3 loop reads CASSQERSGGQETQYF. CDR3 nucleotide sequence: TGTGCCAGCAGCCAAGAACGCAGCGGGGGGCAAGAGACCCAGTACTTC.

The J gene is TRBJ1-1, the V gene TRBV19; D perhaps matches TRBD1 (5 bases). The length of the CDR3 is 14 residues. V was shortened by 6 bases and J by 4 bases, with 15 bases between the two germline ends. Germline CDR1 and CDR2: LNHDA and SQIVND (reference sequence). Here the CDR3 reads CASSSRQSPTEAFF. The CDR3 bases are TGTGCCAGTAGCAGCCGACAGAGCCCCACTGAAGCTTTCTTT.

This sequence joins TRBV6-2 or TRBV6-3 and TRBJ1-2, with 7 positions matching TRBD1. The CDR3 has 13 amino acids. The germline gives CDR1 MNHEY, CDR2 SVGEGT. Trimming took 2 bases from V and 6 from J; bases not matched to a gene: 3. The CDR3 nucleotides read TGTGCCAGCAGTTACAGGGGGCTGGATGGCTACACCTTC. As protein: CASSYRGLDGYTF.

The chain links TRBV7-2 to TRBJ2-3; 12 nucleotides agree with TRBD2. The CDR3 runs 15 residues. Unmatched junction bases numbered 5, after V lost 5 bases and J lost 5 bases. CDR1 SGHTA and CDR2 FQGNSA come from the germline V gene. CDR3 residues: CASSTSGGSGDTQYF. The CDR3 DNA is TGTGCCAGCAGCACTAGCGGGGGGTCCGGAGATACGCAGTATTTT.

V gene TRBV19 combines with J gene TRBJ2-7, with 13 nucleotides matching TRBD2. V dropped 3 bases and J dropped 7; count of bases not matched to a gene: 3. Per the germline V gene, CDR1 is LNHDA and CDR2 is SQIVND (reference sequence). The length of the CDR3 is 14 residues. CDR3 region: CASSIGLAGVEQYF. In nucleotides, the CDR3 is TGTGCCAGTAGTATTGGACTAGCGGGGGTTGAGCAGTACTTC.

This chain uses TRBV11-2 with TRBJ1-2; 10 bases map to TRBD1. CDR3 length equals 17 residues. Per the germline V gene, CDR1 is SGHAT and CDR2 is FQNNGV. V shed 3 bases, J shed 4 bases, and the junction held 11 bases outside the gene matches. The CDR3 loop is CASSLAGGTGVSYGYTF. For the CDR3, the DNA is TGTGCCAGCAGCTTGGCCGGTGGGACAGGGGTTAGCTATGGCTACACCTTC.